This paragraph covers one T cell receptor beta chain sequence. The sample is drawn from a study of T cell changes during pregnancy in multiple sclerosis. Libraries were prepared by immunoSEQ multiplex PCR; TCRdb keeps only in-frame clonotypes and omits some of them. The data hold approximately 31,000 clones, with 70% to 90% observed a single time. CDR1 and CDR2 (germline): SNHLY, FYNNEI. The ends were cut back, 6 bases at V and 5 bases at J, with 16 bases in the middle. The CDR3 contains 14 residues. The receptor was derived from a female donor with multiple sclerosis, enrolled in a pregnancy study. This material consisted of CD8+ T cells from peripheral blood mononuclear cells, taken in the second trimester of pregnancy. J is TRBJ2-5 and V is TRBV2, with D tentatively TRBD2 (6 bases). The CDR3 here is CASRSLGGFETQYF. The CDR3 region has the DNA TGTGCCAGCAGGTCCCTTGGGGGGTTTGAGACCCAGTACTTC.